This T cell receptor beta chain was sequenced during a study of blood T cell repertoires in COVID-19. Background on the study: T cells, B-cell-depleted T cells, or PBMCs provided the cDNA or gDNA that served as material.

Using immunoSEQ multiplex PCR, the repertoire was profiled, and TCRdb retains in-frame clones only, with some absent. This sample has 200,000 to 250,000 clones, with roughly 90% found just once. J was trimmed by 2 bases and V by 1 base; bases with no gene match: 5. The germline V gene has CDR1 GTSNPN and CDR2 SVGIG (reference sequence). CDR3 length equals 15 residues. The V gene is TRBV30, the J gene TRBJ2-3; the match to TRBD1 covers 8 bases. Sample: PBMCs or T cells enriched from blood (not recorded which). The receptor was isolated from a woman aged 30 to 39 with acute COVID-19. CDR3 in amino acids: CAWSARDRTTDTQYF. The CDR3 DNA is TGTGCCTGGAGTGCCCGGGACAGGACCACAGATACGCAGTATTTT.